This T cell receptor (beta chain) was obtained from a study of T cell clonotyping in hematopoietic cell transplantation. The CDR3 totals 15 residues. Trimming at V came to 7 bases and at J to 0 bases, leaving 6 bases not matched to a gene. CDR1 SNHLY and CDR2 FYNNEI come from the germline V gene. Repertoires were generated with immunoSEQ multiplex PCR, while TCRdb's copy carries only in-frame clones and drops some. The data contain around 1,800 clones, roughly 92% of them singletons. Time point noted: recipient sample about 28 days before transplant, after cytoreduction. The receptor's source is a woman between 45 and 60 years old with acute myeloid leukemia. Some clones in this sample may be carry-over from other donors' samples. Material: peripheral blood mononuclear cells, obtained before stem cell transplant. The chain links TRBV2 to TRBJ1-2; 9 nucleotides match TRBD1. CDR3 protein: CASTGTGYANYGYTF. DNA of the CDR3: TGTGCCAGCACCGGGACAGGGTATGCTAACTATGGCTACACCTTC.